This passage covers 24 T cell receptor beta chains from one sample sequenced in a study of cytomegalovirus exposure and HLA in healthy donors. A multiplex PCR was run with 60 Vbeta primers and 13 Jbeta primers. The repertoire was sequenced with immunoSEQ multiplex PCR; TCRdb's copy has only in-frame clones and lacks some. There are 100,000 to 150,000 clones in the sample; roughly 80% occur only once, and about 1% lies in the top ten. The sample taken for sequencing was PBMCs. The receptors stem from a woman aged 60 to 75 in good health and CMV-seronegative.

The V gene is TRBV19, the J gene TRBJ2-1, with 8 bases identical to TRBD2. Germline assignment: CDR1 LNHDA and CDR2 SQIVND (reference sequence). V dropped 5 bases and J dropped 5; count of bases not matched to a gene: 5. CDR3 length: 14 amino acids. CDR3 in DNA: TGTGCCAGTAGTCCCGGACTAGCCGACAATGAGCAGTTCTTC. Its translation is CASSPGLADNEQFF.

The CDR3 spells CASTEVWASPYNEQFF. The CDR3 DNA reads TGTGCCAGCACCGAAGTCTGGGCTAGCCCATACAATGAGCAGTTCTTC. The rearrangement links TRBV27 to TRBJ2-1; TRBD2 might be the D (5 bases). V shed 7 bases and J shed 4 bases, with 20 bases lying between them. The CDR3 has 16 residues. Germline values: CDR1 MNHEY, CDR2 SMNVEV (reference sequence).

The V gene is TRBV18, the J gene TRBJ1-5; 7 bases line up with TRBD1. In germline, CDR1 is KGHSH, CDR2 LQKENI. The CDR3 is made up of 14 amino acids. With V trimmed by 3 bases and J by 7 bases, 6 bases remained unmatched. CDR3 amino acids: CASSPLTGNQPQHF. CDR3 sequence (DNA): TGTGCCAGCTCACCTCTGACAGGGAACCAGCCCCAGCATTTT.

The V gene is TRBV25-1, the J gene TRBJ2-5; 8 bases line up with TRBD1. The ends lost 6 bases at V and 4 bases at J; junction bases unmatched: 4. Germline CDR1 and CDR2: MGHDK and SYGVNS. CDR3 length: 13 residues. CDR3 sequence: CASSQGARETQYF. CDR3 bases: TGTGCCAGCAGCCAGGGGGCGCGAGAGACCCAGTACTTC.

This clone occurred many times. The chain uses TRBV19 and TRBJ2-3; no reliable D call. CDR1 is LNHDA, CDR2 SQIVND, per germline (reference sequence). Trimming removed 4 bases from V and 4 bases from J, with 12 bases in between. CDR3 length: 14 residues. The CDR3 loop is CASSSVAGADTQYF. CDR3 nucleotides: TGTGCCAGTAGTAGCGTAGCCGGTGCAGATACGCAGTATTTT.

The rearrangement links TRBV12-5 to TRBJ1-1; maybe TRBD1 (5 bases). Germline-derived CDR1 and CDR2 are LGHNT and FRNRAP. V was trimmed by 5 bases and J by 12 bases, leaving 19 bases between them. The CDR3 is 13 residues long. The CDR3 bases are TGTGCTAGTGGTCGGGACTCCGGGGTGGTCACTTTCTTT. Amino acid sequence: CASGRDSGVVTFF.

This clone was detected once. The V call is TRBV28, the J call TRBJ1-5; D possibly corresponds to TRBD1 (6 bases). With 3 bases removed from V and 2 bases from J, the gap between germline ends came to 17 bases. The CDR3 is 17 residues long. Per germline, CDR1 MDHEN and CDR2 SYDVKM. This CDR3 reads CASSLPTGGLRNQPQHF. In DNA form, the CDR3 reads TGTGCCAGCAGTTTGCCGACGGGGGGGCTCCGCAATCAGCCCCAGCATTTT.

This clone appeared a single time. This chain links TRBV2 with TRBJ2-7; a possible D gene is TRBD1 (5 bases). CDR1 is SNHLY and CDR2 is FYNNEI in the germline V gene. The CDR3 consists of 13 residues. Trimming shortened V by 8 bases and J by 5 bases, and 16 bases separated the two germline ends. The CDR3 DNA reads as TGTGCCAGCGCGAGGCAAAGGGGAAACGAGCAGTACTTC. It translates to CASARQRGNEQYF.

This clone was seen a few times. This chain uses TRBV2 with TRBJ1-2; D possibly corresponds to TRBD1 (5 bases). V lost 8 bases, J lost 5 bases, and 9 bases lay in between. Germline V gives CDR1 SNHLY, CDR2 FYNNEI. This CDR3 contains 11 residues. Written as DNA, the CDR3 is TGTGCCAGCGGCGGGGGGTATGGCTACACCTTC. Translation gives CASGGGYGYTF.

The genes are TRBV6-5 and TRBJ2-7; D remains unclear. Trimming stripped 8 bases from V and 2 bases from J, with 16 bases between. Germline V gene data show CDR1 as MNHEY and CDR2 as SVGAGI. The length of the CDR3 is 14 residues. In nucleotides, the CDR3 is TGTGCCAGCTCGATATTTCCTGAGGCCTACGAGCAGTACTTC. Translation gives CASSIFPEAYEQYF.

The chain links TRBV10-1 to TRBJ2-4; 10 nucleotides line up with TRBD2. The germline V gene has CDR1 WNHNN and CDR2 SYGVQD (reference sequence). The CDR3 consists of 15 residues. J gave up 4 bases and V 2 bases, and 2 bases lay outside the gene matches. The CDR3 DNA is TGCGCCAGCAGTGAGGCTAGCGGGGGAAAAAACATTCAGTACTTC. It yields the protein CASSEASGGKNIQYF.

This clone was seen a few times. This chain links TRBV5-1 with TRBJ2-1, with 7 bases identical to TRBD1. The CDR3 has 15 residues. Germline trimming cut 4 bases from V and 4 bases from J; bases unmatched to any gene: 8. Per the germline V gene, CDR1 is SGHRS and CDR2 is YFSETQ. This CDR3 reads CASSTEPGQYNEQFF. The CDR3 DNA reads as TGCGCCAGCAGCACTGAGCCGGGACAGTACAATGAGCAGTTCTTC.

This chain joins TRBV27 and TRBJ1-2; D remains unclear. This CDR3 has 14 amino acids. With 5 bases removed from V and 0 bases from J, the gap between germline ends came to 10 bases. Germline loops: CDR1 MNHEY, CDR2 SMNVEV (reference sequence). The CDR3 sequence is CASSRNGANYGYTF. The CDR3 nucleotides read TGTGCCAGCAGTCGGAACGGGGCTAACTATGGCTACACCTTC.

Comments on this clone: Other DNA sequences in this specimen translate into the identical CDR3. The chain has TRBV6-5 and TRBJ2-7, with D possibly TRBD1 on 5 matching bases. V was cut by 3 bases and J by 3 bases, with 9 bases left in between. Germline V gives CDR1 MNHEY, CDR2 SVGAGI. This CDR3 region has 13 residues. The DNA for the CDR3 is TGTGCCAGCAGTTATAGTCAGGGCTACGAGCAGTACTTC. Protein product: CASSYSQGYEQYF.

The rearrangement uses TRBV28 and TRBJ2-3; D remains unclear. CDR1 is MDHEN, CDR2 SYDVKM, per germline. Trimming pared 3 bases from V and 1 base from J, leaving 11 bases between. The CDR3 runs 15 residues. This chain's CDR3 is CASSFPSAGTDTQYF. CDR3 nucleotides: TGTGCCAGCAGTTTTCCCAGCGCGGGCACAGATACGCAGTATTTT.

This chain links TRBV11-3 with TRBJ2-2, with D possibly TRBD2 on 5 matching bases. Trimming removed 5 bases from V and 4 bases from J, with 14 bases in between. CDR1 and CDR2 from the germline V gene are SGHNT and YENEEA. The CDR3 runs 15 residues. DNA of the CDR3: TGTGCCAGCAGCCCCCTTGGAGGAACCACCGGGGAGCTGTTTTTT. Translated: CASSPLGGTTGELFF.

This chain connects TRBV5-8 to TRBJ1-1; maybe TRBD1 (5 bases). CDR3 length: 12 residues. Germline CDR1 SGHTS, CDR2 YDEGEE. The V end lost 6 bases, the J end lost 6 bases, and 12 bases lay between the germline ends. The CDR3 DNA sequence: TGTGCCAGCACCCCAAGGGGCGCTGAAGCTTTCTTT. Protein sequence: CASTPRGAEAFF.

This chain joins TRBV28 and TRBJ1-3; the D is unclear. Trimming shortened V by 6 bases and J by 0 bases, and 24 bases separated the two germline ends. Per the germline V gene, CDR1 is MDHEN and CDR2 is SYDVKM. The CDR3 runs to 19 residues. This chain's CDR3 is CASRRARWPPPRSGNTIYF. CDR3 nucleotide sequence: TGTGCCAGCAGACGCGCTAGGTGGCCGCCTCCCCGCTCTGGAAACACCATATATTTT.

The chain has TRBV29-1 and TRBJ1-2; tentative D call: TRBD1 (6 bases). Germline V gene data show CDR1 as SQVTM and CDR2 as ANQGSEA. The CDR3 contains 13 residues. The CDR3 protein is CAGRRGRSYGYTF. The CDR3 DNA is TGCGCCGGCAGGCGGGGGCGATCGTATGGCTACACCTTC.

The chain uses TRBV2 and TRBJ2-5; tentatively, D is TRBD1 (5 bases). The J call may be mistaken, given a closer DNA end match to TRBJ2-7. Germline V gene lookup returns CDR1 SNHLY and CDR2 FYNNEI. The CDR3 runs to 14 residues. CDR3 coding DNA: TGTGCCAGCAGTGAAAGTAGGACAACTTACGAGCAGTACTTC. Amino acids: CASSESRTTYEQYF.

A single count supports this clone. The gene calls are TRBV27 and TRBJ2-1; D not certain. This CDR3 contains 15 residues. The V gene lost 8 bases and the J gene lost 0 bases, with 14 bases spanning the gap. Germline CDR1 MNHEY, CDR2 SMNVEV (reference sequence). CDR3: CASGDAAFSYNEQFF. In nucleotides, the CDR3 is TGTGCCAGCGGAGATGCAGCTTTCTCCTACAATGAGCAGTTCTTC.

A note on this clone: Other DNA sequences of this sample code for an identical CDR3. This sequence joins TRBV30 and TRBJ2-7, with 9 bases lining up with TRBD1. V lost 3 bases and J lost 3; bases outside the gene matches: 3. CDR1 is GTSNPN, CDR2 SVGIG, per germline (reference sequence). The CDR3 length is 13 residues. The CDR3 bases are TGTGCCTGGAGCTCGGGACAGGGCTACGAGCAGTACTTC. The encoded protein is CAWSSGQGYEQYF.

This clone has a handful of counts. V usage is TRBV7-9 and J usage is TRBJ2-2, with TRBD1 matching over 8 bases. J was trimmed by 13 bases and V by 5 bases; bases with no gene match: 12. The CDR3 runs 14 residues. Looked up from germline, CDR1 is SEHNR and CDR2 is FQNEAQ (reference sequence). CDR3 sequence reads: CASSPRDRPVGLFF. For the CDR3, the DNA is TGTGCCAGCAGCCCGCGGGACAGGCCGGTCGGGCTGTTTTTT.

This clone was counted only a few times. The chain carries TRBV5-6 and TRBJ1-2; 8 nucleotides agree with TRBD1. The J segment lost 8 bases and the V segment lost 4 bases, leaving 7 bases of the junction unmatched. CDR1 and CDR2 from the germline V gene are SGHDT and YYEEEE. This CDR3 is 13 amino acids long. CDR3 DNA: TGTGCCAGCAGCGCAGGACAGGGTCGCGGCTACACCTTC. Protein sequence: CASSAGQGRGYTF.